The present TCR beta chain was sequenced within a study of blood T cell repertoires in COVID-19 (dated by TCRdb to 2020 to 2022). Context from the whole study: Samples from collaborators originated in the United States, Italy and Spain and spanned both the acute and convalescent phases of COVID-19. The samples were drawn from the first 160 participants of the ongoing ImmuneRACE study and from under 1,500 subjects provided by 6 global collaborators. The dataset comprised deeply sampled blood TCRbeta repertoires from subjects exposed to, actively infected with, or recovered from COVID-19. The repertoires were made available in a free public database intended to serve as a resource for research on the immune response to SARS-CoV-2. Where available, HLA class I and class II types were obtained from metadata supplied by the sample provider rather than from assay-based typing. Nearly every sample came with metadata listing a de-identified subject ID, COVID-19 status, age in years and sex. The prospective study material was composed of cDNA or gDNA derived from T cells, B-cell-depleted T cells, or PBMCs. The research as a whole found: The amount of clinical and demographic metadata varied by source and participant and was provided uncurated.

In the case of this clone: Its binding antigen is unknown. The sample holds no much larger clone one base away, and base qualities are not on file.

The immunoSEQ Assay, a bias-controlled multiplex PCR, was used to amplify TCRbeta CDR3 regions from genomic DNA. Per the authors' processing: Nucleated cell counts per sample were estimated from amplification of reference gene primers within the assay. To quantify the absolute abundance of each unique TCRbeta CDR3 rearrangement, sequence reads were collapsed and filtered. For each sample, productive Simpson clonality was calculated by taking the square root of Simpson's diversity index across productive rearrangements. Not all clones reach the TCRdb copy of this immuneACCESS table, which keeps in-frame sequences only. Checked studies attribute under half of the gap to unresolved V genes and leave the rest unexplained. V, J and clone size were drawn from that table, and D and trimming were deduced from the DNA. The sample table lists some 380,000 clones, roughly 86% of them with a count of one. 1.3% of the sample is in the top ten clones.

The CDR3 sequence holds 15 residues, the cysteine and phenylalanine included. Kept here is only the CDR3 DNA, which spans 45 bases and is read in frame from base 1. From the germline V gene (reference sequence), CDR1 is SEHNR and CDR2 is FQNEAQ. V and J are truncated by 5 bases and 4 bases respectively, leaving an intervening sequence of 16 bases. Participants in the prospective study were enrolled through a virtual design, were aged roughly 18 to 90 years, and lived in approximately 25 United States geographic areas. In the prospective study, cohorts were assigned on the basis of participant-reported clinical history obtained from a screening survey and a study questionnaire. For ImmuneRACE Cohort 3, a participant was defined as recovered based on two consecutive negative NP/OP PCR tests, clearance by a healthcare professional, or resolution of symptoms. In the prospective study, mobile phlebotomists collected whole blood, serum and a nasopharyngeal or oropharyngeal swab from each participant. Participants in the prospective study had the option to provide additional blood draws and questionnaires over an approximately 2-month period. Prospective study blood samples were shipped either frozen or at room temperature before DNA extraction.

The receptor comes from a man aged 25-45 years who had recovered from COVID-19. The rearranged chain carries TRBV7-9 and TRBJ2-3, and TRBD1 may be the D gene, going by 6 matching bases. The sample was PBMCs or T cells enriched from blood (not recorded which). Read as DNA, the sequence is TGTGCCAGCAGCCGAAACAGGGAAGGCGCAGATACGCAGTATTTT. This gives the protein CASSRNREGADTQYF.